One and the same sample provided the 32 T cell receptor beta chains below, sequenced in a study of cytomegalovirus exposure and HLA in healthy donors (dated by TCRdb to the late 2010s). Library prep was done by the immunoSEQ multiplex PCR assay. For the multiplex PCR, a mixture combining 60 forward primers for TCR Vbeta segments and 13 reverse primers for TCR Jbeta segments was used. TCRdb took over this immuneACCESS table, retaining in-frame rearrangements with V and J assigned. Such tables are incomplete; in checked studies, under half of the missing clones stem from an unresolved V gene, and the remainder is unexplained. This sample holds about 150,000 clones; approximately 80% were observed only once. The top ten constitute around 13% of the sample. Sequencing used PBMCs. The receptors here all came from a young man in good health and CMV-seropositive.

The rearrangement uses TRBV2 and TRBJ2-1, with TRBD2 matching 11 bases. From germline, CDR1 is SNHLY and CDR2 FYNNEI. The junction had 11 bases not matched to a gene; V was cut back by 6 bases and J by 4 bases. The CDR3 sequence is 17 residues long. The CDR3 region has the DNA TGTGCCAGCAGACGCCTAGCGGGAGGAGTTGGGTACAATGAGCAGTTCTTC. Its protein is CASRRLAGGVGYNEQFF. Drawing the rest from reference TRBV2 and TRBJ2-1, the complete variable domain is EPEVTQTPSHQVTQMGQEVILRCVPISNHLYFYWYRQILGQKVEFLVSFYNNEISEKSEIFDDQFSVERPDGSNFTLKIRSTKLEDSAMYFCASRRLAGGVGYNEQFFGPGTRLTVL.

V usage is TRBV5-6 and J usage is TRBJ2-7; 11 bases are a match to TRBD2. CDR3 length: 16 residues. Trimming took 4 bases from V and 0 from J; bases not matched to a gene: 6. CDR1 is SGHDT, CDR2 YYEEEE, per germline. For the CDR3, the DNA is TGTGCCAGCAGCCCCCTCGGGACTAGCGGCTCCTACGAGCAGTACTTC. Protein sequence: CASSPLGTSGSYEQYF.

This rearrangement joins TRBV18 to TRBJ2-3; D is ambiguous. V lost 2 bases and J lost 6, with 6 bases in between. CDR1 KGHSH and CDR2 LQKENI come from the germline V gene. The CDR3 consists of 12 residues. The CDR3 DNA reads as TGTGCCAGCTCACCAATTGGCGATACGCAGTATTTT. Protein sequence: CASSPIGDTQYF.

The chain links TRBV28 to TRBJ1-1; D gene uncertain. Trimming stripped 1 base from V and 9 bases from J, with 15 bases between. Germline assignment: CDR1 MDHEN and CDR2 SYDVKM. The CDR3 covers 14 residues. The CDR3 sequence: CASSLSGVKKKAFF. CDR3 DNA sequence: TGTGCCAGCAGTTTATCCGGGGTTAAGAAAAAAGCTTTCTTT.

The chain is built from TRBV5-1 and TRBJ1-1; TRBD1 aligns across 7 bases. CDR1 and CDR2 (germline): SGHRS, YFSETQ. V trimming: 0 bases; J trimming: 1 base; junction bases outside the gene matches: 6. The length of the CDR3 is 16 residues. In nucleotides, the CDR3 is TGCGCCAGCAGCTTGGCGCTGACAGGGAGGAACACTGAAGCTTTCTTT. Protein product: CASSLALTGRNTEAFF.

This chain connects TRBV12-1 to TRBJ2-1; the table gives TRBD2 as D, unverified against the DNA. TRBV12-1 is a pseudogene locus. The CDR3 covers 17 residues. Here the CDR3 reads CASSFETQLADYNEQFF. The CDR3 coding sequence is TGTGCCAGCAGCTTTGAGACCCAACTAGCCGACTACAATGAGCAGTTCTTC.

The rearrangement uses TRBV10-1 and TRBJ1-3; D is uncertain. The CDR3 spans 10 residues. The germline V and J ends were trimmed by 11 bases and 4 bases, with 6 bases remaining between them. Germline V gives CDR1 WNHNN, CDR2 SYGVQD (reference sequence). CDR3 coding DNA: TGCGCCTTCATCGGAAACACCATATATTTT. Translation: CAFIGNTIYF.

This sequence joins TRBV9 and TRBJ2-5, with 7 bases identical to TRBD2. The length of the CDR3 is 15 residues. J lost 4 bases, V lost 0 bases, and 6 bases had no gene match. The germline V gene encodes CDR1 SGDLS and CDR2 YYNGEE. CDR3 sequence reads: CASSVGGGGRETQYF. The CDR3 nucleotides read TGTGCCAGCAGCGTAGGGGGGGGAGGGCGAGAGACCCAGTACTTC.

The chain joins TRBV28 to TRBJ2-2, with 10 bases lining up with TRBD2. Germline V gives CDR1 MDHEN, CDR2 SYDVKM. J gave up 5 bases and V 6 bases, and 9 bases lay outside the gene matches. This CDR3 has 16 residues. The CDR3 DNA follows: TGTGCCAGCAGGCTATCACGGACTAGCGGAACCGGGGAGCTGTTTTTT. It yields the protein CASRLSRTSGTGELFF.

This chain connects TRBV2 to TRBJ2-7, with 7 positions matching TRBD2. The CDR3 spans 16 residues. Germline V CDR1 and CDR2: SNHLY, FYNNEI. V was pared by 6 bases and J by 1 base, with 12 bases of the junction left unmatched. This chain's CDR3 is CASRHRRLAESYEQYF. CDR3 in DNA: TGTGCCAGCAGACACCGAAGGCTAGCGGAATCCTACGAGCAGTACTTC.

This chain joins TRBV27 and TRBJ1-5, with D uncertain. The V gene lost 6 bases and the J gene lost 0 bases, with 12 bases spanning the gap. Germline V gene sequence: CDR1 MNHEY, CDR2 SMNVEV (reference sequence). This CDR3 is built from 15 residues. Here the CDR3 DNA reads TGTGCCAGCAGCTCCAGGCTTTATAGCAATCAGCCCCAGCATTTT. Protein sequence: CASSSRLYSNQPQHF.

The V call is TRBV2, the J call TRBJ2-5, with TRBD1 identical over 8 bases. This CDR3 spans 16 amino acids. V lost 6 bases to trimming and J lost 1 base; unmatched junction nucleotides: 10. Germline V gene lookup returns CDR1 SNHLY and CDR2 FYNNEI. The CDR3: CASSDDRTGTQETQYF. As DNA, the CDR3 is TGTGCCAGCAGCGACGACCGGACAGGGACCCAAGAGACCCAGTACTTC.

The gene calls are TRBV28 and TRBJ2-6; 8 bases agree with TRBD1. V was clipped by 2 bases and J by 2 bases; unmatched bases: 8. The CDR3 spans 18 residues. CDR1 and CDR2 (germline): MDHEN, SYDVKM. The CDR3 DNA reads TGTGCCAGCAGTTTAAGTGGGTACAGGGGGGCTGGGGCCAACGTCCTGACTTTC. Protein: CASSLSGYRGAGANVLTF.

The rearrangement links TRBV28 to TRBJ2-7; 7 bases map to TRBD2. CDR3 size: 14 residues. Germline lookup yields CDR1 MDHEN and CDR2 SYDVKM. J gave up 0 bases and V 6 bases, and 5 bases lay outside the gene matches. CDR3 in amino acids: CASSLSSGSYEQYF. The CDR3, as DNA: TGTGCCAGCAGCCTCTCTAGCGGCTCCTACGAGCAGTACTTC.

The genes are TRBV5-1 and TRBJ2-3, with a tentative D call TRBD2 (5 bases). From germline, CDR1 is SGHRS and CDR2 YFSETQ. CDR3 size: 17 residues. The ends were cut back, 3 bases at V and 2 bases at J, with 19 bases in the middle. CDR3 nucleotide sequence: TGCGCCAGCAGCTGGAGAGAGGGCCCCTTCCCCACAGATACGCAGTATTTT. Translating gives CASSWREGPFPTDTQYF.

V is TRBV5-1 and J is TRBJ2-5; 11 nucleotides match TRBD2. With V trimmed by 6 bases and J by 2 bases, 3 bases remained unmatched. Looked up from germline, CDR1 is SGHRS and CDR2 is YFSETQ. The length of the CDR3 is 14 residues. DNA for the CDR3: TGCGCCAGCATGGGGACTAGCGGACAAGAGACCCAGTACTTC. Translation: CASMGTSGQETQYF. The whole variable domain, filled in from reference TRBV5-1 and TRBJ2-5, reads KAGVTQTPRYLIKTRGQQVTLSCSPISGHRSVSWYQQTPGQGLQFLFEYFSETQRNKGNFPGRFSGRQFSNSRSEMNVSTLELGDSALYLCASMGTSGQETQYFGPGTRLLVL.

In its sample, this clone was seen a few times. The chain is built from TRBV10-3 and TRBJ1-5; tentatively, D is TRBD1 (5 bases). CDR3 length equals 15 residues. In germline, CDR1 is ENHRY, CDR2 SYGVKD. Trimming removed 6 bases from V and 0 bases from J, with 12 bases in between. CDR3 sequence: CAISRGGNSNQPQHF. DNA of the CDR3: TGTGCCATCAGCCGGGGGGGGAATAGCAATCAGCCCCAGCATTTT.

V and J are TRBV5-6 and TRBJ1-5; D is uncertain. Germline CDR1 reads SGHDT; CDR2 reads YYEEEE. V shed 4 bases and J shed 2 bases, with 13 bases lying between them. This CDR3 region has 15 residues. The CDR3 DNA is TGTGCCAGCAGCCCGGGTCCCGGGGGCAATCAGCCCCAGCATTTT. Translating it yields CASSPGPGGNQPQHF.

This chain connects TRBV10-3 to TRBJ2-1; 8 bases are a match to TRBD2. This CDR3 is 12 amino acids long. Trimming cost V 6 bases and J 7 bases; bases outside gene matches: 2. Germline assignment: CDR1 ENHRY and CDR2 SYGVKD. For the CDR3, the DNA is TGTGCCATCAGCACTAGCGGTAATGAGCAGTTCTTC. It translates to CAISTSGNEQFF.

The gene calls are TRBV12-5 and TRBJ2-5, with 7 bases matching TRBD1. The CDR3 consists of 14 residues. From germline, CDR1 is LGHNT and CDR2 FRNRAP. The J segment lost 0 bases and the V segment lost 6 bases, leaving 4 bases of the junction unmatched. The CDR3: CASGTTGNQETQYF. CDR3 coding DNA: TGTGCTAGTGGGACGACAGGGAACCAAGAGACCCAGTACTTC.

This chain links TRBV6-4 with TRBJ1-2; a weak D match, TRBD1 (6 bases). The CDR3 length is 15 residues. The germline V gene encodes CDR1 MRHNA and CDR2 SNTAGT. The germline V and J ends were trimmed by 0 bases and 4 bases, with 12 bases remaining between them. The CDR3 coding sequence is TGTGCCAGCAGTGACTCACCAGGGGATGGCTATGGCTACACCTTC. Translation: CASSDSPGDGYGYTF.

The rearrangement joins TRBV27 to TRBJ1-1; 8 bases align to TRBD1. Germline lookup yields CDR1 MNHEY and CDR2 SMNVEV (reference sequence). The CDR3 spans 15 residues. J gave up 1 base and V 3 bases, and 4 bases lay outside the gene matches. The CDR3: CASSLSDRANTEAFF. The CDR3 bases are TGTGCCAGCAGTTTGTCGGACAGGGCGAACACTGAAGCTTTCTTT.

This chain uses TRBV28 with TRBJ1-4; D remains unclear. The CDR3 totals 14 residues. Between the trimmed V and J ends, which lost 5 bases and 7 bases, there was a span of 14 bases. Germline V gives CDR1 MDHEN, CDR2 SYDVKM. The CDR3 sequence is CASSPLLGSEKLFF. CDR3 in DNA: TGTGCCAGCAGTCCCTTACTCGGGAGTGAAAAACTGTTTTTT.

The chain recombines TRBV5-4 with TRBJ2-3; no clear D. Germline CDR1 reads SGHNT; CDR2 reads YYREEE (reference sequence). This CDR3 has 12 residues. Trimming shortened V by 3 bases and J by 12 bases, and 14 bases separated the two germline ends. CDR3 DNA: TGTGCCAGCAGCTCGGCGCGGTCCGTACAGTATTTT. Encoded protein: CASSSARSVQYF.

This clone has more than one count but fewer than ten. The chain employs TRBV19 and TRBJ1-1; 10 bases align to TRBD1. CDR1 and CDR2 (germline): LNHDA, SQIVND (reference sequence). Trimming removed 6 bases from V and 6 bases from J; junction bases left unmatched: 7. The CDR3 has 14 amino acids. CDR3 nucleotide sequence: TGTGCCAGTAGCCAGACAGGGGGCGAGTCTGAAGCTTTCTTT. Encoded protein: CASSQTGGESEAFF.

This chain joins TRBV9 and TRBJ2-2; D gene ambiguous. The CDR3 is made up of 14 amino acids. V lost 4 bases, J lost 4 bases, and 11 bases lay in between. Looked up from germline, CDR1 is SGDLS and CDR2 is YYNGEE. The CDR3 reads CASSLQSLTGELFF. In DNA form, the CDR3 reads TGTGCCAGCAGCCTACAGTCCCTCACCGGGGAGCTGTTTTTT.

CDR3 in DNA: TGTGCCAGCAGCTTTAGCGGACCCTCCTACGAGCAGTACTTC. As protein: CASSFSGPSYEQYF. The V call is TRBV7-6, the J call TRBJ2-7; D perhaps matches TRBD2 (6 bases). This CDR3 has 14 residues. Trimming took 3 bases from V and 0 from J, leaving 9 bases between them. Germline V gene data show CDR1 as SGHVS and CDR2 as FNYEAQ.

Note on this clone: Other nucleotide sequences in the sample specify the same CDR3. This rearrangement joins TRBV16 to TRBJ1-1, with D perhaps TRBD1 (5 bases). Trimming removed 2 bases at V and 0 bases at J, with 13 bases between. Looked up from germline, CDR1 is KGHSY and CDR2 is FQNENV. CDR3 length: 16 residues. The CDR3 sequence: CASSQRAGHMNTEAFF. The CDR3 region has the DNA TGTGCCAGCAGCCAAAGGGCAGGGCACATGAACACTGAAGCTTTCTTT.

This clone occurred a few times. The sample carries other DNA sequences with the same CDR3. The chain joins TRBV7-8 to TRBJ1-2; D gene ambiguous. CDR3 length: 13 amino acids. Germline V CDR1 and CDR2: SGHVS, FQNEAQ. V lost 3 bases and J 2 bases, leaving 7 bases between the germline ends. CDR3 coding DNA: TGTGCCAGCAGCTTGGCAGGCAACTATGGCTACACCTTC. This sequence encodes CASSLAGNYGYTF.

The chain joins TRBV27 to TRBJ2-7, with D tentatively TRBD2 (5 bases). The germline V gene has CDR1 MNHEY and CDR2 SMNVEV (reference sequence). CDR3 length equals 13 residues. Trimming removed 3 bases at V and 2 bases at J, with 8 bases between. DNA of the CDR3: TGTGCCAGCAGTTTGTTACTAGCCTACGAGCAGTACTTC. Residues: CASSLLLAYEQYF.

The CDR3, as DNA: TGTGCCAGCAGTGACAGTGGGTACGAGCAGTACTTC. It is translated as CASSDSGYEQYF. This sequence joins TRBV6-5 and TRBJ2-7, with D perhaps matching TRBD1 (5 bases). The CDR3 extends over 12 amino acids. Germline loops: CDR1 MNHEY, CDR2 SVGAGI. V was trimmed by 5 bases and J by 4 bases, leaving 9 bases between them.

CDR3 coding DNA: TGTGCCAGCAGCCAAGTAAGGTGGGAGTACCAAGGCAATGAGCAGTTCTTC. Amino acid sequence: CASSQVRWEYQGNEQFF. The chain uses TRBV14 and TRBJ2-1, with D possibly TRBD2 on 5 matching bases. The germline V gene has CDR1 SGHDN and CDR2 FVKESK. CDR3 length: 17 residues. Deletions cut 1 base from V and 6 bases from J, with 19 bases between.